The entry below gives a single T cell receptor beta chain sequence along with its context. Its cognate antigen is unknown. The entry originates in a study of T cell responses to AZD1222 COVID-19 vaccine. Study findings and constraints: Vaccine-associated CD4 TCRs spanned spike, dominant at 160-218 and 743-854. Scientists sampled the repertoires only once the peak T cell response had passed.

Profiled with immunoSEQ multiplex PCR; TCRdb holds only in-frame clones, not every one. The sample gives approximately 140,000 clones, around 93% of which show up once; around 2.7% is in the top ten. The length of the CDR3 is 16 residues. V lost 4 bases, J lost 14 bases, and 12 bases stayed unmatched. CDR1 LGHNA and CDR2 YNFKEQ come from the germline V gene. This chain links TRBV4-2 with TRBJ1-6; 12 bases line up with TRBD1. The material was peripheral blood, obtained on day 0 of AZD1222 vaccination. The source of this sequence is an adult in good health. CDR3 in DNA: TGTGCCAGCAGCCGAACCGGGACAGGGGGCCCGGAGGCCCTCCACTTT. It is translated as CASSRTGTGGPEALHF.